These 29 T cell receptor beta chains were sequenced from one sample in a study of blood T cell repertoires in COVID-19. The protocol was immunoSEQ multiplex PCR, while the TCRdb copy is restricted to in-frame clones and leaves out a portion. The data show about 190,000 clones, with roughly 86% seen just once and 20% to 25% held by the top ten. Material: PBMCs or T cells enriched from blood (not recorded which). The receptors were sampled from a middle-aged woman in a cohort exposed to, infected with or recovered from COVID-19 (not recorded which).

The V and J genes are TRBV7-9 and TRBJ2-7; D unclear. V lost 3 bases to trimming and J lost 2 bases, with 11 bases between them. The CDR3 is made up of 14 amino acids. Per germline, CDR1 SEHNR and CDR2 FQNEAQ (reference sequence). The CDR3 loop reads CASSLQEKAYEQYF. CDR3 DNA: TGTGCCAGCAGCTTGCAAGAGAAAGCCTACGAGCAGTACTTC.

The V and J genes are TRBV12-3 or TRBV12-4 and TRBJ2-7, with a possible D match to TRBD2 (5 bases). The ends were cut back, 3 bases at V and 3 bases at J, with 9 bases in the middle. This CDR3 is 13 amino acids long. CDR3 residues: CASSFGLYYEQYF. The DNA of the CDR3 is TGTGCCAGCAGTTTTGGACTGTACTACGAGCAGTACTTC.

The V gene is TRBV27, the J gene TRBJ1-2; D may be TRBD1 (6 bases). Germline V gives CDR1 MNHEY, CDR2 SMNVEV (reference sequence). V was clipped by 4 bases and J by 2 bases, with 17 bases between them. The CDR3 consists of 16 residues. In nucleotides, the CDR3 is TGTGCCAGCAGTTCCCCGCGAGGGGGAGAAAACTATGGCTACACCTTC. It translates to CASSSPRGGENYGYTF.

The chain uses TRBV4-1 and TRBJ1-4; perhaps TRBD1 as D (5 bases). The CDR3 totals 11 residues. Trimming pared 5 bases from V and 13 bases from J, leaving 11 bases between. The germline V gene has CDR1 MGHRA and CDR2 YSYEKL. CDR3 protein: CASSSRQRLFF. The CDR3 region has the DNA TGCGCCAGCAGCTCCCGACAGCGACTGTTTTTT.

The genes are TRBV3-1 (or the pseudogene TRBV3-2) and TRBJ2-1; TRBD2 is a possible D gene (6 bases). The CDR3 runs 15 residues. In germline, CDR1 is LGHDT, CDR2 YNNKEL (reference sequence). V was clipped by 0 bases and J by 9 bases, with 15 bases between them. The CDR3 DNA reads TGTGCCAGCAGCCAAGATTGGGGAATCGGGAGTGAGCAGTTCTTC. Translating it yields CASSQDWGIGSEQFF.

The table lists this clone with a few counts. The CDR3 nucleotides read TGTGCCAGCAGCTTCGGACAGCGCGAGGGGCCCCAGCATTTT. Translating gives CASSFGQREGPQHF. V is TRBV7-9 and J is TRBJ1-5; tentative D call: TRBD1 (6 bases). CDR1 is SEHNR and CDR2 is FQNEAQ in the germline V gene (reference sequence). The CDR3 loop spans 14 amino acids. The V end was cut by 3 bases, the J end by 9 bases, with 15 bases between.

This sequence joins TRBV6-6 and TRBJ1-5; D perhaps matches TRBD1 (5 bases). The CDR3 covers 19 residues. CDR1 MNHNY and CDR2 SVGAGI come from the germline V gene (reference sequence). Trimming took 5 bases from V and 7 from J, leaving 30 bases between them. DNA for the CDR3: TGTGCCAGCAGTCCTCGTTGGGCTCCCGGGGCCAGGGCGGGGCAGCCCCAGCATTTT. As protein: CASSPRWAPGARAGQPQHF.

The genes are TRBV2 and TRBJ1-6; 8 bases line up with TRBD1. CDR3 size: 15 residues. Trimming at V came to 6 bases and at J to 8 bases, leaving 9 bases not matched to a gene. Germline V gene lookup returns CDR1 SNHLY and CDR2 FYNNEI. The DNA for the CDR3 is TGTGCCAGCAGACCAACCACAGGGGGTGATTCACCCCTCCACTTT. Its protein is CASRPTTGGDSPLHF.

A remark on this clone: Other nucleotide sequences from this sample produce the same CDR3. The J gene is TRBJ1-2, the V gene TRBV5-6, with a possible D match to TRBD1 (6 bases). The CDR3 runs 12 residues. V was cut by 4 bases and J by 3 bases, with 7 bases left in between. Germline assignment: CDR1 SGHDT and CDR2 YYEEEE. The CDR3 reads CASSPGDYGYTF. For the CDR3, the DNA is TGTGCCAGCAGCCCAGGGGACTATGGCTACACCTTC.

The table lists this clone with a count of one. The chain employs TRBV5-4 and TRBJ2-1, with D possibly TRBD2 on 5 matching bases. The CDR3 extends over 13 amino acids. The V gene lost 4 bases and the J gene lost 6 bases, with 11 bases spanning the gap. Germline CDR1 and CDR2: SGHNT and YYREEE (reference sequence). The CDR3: CASSAASINEQFF. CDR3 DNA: TGTGCCAGCAGCGCCGCTAGCATCAATGAGCAGTTCTTC.

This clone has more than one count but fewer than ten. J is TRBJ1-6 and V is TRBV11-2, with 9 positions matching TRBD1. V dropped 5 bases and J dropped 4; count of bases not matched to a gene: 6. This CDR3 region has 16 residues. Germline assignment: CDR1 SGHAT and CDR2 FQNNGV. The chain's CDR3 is CASSDTGTGYNSPLHF. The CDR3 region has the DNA TGTGCCAGCAGCGATACCGGGACAGGGTATAATTCACCCCTCCACTTT.

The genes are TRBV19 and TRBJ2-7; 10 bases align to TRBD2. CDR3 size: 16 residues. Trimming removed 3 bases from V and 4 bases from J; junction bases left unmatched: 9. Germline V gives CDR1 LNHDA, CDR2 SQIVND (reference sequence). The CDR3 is CASSIREAGGGYEQYF. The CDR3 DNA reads TGTGCCAGTAGTATTCGAGAAGCGGGAGGGGGGTACGAGCAGTACTTC.

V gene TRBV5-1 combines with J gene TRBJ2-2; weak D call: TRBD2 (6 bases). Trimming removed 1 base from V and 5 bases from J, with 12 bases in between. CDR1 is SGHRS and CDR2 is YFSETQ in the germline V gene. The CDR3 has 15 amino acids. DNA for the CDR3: TGCGCCAGCAGCTTGACGGCTAGCGAGACCGGGGAGCTGTTTTTT. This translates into CASSLTASETGELFF.

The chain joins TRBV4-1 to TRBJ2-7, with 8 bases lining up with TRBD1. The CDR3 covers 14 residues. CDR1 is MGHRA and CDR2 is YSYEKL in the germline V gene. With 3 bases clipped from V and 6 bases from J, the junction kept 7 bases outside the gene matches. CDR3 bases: TGCGCCAGCAGCCAGCGGACAGGGAGCCCCGAGCAGTACTTC. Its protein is CASSQRTGSPEQYF.

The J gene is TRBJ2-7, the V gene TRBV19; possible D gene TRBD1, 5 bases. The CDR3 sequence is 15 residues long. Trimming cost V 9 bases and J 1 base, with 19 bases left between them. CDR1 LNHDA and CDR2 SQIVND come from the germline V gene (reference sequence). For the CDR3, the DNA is TGTGCCAGCTCAGGGATTTCGTCTTGGTCCTACGAGCAGTACTTC. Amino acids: CASSGISSWSYEQYF.

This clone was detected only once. CDR3 sequence reads: CASSLALLRGGYNEQFF. CDR3 sequence (DNA): TGTGCCAGCAGCTTAGCGCTATTGCGCGGGGGCTACAATGAGCAGTTCTTC. V usage is TRBV7-2 and J usage is TRBJ2-1, with 7 bases matching TRBD2. Germline CDR1 and CDR2: SGHTA and FQGNSA. Unmatched junction bases numbered 8, after V lost 0 bases and J lost 3 bases. CDR3 size: 17 residues.

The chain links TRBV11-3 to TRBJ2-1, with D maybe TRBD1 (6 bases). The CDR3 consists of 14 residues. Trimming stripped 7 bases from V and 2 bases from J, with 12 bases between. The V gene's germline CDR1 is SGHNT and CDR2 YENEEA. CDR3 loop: CASNPGQTYNEQFF. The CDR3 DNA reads TGTGCCAGCAACCCAGGACAGACCTACAATGAGCAGTTCTTC.

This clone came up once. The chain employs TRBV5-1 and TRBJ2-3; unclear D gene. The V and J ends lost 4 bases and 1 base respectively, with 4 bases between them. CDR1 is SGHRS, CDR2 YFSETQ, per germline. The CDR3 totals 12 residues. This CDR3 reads CASSPGTDTQYF. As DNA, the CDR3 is TGCGCCAGCAGCCCCGGCACAGATACGCAGTATTTT.

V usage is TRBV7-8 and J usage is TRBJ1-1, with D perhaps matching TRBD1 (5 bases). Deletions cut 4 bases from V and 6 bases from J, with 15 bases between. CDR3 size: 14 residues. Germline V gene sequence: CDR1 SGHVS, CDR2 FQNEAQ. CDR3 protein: CASSSGGEVPEAFF. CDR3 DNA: TGTGCCAGCAGCTCCGGGGGGGAAGTACCTGAAGCTTTCTTT.

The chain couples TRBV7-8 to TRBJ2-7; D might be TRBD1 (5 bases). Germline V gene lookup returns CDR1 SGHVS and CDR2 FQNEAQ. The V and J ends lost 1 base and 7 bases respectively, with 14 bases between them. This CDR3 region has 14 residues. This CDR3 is CASSLVGPGAEQYF. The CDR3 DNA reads TGTGCCAGCAGCTTAGTGGGGCCCGGAGCTGAGCAGTACTTC.

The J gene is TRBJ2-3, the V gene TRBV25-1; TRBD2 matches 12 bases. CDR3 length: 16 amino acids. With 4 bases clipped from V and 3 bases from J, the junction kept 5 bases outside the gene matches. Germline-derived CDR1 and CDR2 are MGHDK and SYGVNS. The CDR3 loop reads CASSAPGTSGTDTQYF. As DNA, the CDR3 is TGTGCCAGCAGTGCACCCGGGACTAGCGGGACAGATACGCAGTATTTT.

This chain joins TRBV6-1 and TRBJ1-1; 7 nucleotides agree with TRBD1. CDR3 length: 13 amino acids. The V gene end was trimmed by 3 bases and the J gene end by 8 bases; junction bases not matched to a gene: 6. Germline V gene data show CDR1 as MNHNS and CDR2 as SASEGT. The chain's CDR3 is CASSDLDREEAFF. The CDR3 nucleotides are TGTGCCAGCAGTGATCTAGACAGGGAAGAAGCTTTCTTT.

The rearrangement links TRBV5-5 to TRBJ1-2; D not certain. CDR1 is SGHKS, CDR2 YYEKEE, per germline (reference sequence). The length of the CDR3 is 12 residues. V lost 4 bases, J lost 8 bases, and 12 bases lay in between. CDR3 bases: TGTGCCAGCAGCCCCGGGTGGAGGGGCTACACCTTC. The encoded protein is CASSPGWRGYTF.

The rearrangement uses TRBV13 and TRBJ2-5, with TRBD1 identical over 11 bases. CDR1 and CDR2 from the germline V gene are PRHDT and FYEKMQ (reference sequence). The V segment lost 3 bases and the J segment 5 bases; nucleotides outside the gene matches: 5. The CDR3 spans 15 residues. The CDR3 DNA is TGTGCCAGCAGCTTTGGGACAGGGGGGCGGGAGACCCAGTACTTC. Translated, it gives CASSFGTGGRETQYF.

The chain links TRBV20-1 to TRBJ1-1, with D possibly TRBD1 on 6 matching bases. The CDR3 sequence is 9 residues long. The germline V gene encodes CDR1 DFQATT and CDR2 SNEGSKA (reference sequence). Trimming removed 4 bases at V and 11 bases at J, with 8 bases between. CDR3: CSATDRAFF. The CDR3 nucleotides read TGCAGTGCTACAGACAGGGCTTTCTTT.

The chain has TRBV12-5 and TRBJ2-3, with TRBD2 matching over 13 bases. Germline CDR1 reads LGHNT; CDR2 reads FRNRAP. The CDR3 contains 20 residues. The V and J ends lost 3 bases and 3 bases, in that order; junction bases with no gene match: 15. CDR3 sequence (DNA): TGTGCTAGTGGTTTTCCGGGACTAGCGGGGATACTAGCTGGGACAGATACGCAGTATTTT. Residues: CASGFPGLAGILAGTDTQYF.

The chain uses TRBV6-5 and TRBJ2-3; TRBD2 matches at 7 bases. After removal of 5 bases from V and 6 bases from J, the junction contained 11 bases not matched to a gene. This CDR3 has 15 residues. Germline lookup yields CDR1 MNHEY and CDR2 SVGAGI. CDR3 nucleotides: TGTGCCAGCAGTCGGGGGGACCCTCGGCGTGATACGCAGTATTTT. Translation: CASSRGDPRRDTQYF.

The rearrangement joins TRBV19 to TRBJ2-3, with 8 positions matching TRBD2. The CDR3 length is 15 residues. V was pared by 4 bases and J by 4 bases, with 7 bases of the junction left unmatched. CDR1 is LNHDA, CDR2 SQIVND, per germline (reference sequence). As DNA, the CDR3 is TGTGCCAGTAGTAACATAGCGGGGTTGGCAGATACGCAGTATTTT. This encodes CASSNIAGLADTQYF.

CDR3 nucleotide sequence: TGTGCCAGCAGCTTAGTTTATCCGGGAAGGTTGCGCACAGATACGCAGTATTTT. Amino acid sequence: CASSLVYPGRLRTDTQYF. V is TRBV11-3 and J is TRBJ2-3, with D maybe TRBD2 (5 bases). This CDR3 comprises 18 residues. V was pared by 1 base and J by 1 base, with 18 bases between. The germline V gene has CDR1 SGHNT and CDR2 YENEEA.